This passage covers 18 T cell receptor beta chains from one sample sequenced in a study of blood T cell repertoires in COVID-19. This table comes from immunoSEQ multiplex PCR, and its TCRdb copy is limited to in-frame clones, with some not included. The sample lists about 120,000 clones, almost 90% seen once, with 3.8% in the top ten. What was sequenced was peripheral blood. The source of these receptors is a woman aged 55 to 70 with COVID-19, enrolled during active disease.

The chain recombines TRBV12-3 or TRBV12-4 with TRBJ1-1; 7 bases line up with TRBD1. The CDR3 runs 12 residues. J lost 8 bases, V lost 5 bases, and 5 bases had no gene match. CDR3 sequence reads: CASSLQGVEAFF. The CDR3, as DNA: TGTGCCAGCAGTCTTCAGGGGGTGGAAGCTTTCTTT.

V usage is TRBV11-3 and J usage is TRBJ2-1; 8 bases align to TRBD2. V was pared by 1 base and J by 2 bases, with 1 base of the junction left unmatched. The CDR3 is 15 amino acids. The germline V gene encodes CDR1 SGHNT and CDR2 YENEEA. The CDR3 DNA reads TGTGCCAGCAGCTTAGCTAGCGGGCCCTACAATGAGCAGTTCTTC. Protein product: CASSLASGPYNEQFF.

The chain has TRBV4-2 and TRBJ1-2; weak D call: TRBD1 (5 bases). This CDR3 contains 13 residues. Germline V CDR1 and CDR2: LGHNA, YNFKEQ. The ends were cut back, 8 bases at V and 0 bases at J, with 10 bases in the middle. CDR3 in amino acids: CASRGDSNYGYTF. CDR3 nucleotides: TGTGCCAGCCGGGGGGATTCTAACTATGGCTACACCTTC.

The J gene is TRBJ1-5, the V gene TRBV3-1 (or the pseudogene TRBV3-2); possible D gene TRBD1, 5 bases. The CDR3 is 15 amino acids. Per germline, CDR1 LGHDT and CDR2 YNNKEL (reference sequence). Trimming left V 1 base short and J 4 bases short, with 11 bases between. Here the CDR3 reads CASSQGWGPNQPQHF. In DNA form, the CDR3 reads TGTGCCAGCAGCCAAGGTTGGGGCCCAAATCAGCCCCAGCATTTT.

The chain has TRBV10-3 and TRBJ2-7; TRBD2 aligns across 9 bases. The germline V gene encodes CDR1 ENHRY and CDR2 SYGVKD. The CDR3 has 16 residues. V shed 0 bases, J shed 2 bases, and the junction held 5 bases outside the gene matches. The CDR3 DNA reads TGTGCCATCAGTGAGTCGAGCGGGGGGCCCACCTACGAGCAGTACTTC. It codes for CAISESSGGPTYEQYF.

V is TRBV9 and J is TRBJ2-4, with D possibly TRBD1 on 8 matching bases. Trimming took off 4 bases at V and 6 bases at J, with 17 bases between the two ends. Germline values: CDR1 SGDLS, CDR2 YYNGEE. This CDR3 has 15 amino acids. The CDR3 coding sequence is TGTGCCAGCAGCCCCAGAACAGGGGGGGGAAACATTCAGTACTTC. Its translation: CASSPRTGGGNIQYF.

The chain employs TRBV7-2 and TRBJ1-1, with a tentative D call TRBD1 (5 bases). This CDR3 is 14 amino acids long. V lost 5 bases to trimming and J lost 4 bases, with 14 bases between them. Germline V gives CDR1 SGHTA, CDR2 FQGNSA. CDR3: CASSQDRGSTEAFF. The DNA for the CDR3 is TGTGCCAGCAGCCAAGACCGGGGGAGCACTGAAGCTTTCTTT.

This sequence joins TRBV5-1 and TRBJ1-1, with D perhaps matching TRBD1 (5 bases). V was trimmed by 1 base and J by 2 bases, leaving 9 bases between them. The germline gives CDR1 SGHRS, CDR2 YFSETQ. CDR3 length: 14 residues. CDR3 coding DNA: TGCGCCAGCAGCTTGCAGGGCATAAACACTGAAGCTTTCTTT. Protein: CASSLQGINTEAFF.

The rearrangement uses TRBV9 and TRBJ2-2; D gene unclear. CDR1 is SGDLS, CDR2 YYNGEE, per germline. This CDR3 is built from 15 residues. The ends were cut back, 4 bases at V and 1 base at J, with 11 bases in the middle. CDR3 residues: CASSPIDRNTGELFF. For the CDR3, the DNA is TGTGCCAGCAGCCCAATAGATCGGAACACCGGGGAGCTGTTTTTT.

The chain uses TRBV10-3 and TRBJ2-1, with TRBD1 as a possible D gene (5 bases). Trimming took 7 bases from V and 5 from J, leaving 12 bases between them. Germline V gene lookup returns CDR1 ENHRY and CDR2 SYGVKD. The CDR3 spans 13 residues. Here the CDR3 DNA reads TGTGCCATCACGATAGGGGCCCACAATGAGCAGTTCTTC. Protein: CAITIGAHNEQFF.

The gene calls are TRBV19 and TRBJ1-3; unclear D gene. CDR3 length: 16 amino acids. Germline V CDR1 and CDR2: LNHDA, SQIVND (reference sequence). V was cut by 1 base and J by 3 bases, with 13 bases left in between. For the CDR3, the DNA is TGTGCCAGTAGTATAGTCATTCGTACTGGTGGAAACACCATATATTTT. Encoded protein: CASSIVIRTGGNTIYF.

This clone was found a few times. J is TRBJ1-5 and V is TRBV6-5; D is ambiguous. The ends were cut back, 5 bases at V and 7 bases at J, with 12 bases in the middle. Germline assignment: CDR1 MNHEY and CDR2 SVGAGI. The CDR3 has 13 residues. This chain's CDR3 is CASSPLSNQPQHF. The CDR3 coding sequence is TGTGCCAGCAGTCCTCTATCAAACCAGCCCCAGCATTTT.

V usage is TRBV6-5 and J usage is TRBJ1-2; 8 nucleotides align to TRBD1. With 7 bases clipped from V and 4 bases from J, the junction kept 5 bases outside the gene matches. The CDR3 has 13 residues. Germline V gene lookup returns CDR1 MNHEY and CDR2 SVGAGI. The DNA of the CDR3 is TGTGCCAGCACCCCGGGACAGGCCTATGGCTACACCTTC. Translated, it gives CASTPGQAYGYTF.

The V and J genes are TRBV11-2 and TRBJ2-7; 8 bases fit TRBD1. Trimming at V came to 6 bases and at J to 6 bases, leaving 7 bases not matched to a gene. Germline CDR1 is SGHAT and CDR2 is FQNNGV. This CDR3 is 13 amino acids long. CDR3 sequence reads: CASSGQGAGEQYF. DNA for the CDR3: TGTGCCAGCAGTGGACAGGGAGCTGGCGAGCAGTACTTC. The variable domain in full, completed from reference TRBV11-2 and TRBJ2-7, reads EAGVAQSPRYKIIEKRQSVAFWCNPISGHATLYWYQQILGQGPKLLIQFQNNGVVDDSQLPKDRFSAERLKGVDSTLKIQPAKLEDSAVYLCASSGQGAGEQYFGPGTRLTVT.

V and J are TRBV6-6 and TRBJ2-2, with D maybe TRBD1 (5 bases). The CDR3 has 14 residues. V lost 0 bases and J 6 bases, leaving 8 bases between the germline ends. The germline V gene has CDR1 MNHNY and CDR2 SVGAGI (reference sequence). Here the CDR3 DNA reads TGTGCCAGCAGTTACTCGACAGCCCCCGGGGAGCTGTTTTTT. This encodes CASSYSTAPGELFF.

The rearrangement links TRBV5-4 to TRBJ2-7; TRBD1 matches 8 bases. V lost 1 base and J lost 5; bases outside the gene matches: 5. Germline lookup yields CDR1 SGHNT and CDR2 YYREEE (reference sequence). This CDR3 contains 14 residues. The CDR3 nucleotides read TGTGCCAGCAGCTTGCGACAGGGGCTAAACGAGCAGTACTTC. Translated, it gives CASSLRQGLNEQYF.

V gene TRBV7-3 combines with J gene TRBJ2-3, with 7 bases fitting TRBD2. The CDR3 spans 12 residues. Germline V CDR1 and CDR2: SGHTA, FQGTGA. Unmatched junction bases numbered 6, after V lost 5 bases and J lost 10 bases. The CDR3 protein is CASSKRLAPQYF. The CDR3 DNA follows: TGTGCCAGCAGCAAAAGACTAGCTCCGCAGTATTTT. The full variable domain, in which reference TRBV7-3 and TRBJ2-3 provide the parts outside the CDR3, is GAGVSQTPSNKVTEKGKYVELRCDPISGHTALYWYRQSLGQGPEFLIYFQGTGAADDSGLPNDRFFAVRPEGSVSTLKIQRTERGDSAVYLCASSKRLAPQYFGPGTRLTVL.

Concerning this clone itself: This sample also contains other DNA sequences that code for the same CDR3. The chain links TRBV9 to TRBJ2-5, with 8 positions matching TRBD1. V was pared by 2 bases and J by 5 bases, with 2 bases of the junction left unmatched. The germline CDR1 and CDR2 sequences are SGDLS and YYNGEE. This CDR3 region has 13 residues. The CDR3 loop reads CASSVDRVETQYF. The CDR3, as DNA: TGTGCCAGCAGCGTGGACAGGGTCGAGACCCAGTACTTC. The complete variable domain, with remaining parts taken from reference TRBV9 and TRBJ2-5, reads DSGVTQTPKHLITATGQRVTLRCSPRSGDLSVYWYQQSLDQGLQFLIQYYNGEERAKGNILERFSAQQFPDLHSELNLSSLELGDSALYFCASSVDRVETQYFGPGTRLLVL.